Below are 26 T cell receptor beta chains sequenced from a single sample in a study of blood T cell repertoires in COVID-19. TCRdb's copy holds only in-frame clones and misses some; the assay was immunoSEQ multiplex PCR. The sample yields some 170,000 clones, 80% to 90% seen once. The sample taken for sequencing was PBMCs or T cells enriched from blood (not recorded which). The origin of the receptors is a man aged 50-60 years who had recovered from COVID-19.

This chain uses TRBV6-6 with TRBJ2-2; D unresolved. This CDR3 comprises 12 residues. Germline CDR1 and CDR2: MNHNY and SVGAGI (reference sequence). The germline V and J ends were trimmed by 6 bases and 6 bases, with 8 bases remaining between them. CDR3 sequence reads: CASRSFAGELFF. Written as DNA, the CDR3 is TGTGCCAGCAGATCTTTTGCCGGGGAGCTGTTTTTT.

The chain combines TRBV7-3 with TRBJ1-5; D uncertain. The CDR3 is made up of 13 amino acids. Germline CDR1 reads SGHTA; CDR2 reads FQGTGA. V shed 0 bases and J shed 4 bases, with 4 bases lying between them. The chain's CDR3 is CASSLTANQPQHF. CDR3 in DNA: TGTGCCAGCAGCTTAACGGCAAATCAGCCCCAGCATTTT. The variable domain in full, with the rest retrieved from reference TRBV7-3 and TRBJ1-5, is GAGVSQTPSNKVTEKGKYVELRCDPISGHTALYWYRQSLGQGPEFLIYFQGTGAADDSGLPNDRFFAVRPEGSVSTLKIQRTERGDSAVYLCASSLTANQPQHFGDGTRLSIL.

The chain couples TRBV7-9 to TRBJ2-3; 14 bases line up with TRBD2. J was trimmed by 1 base and V by 5 bases; bases with no gene match: 8. Looked up from germline, CDR1 is SEHNR and CDR2 is FQNEAQ (reference sequence). The CDR3 is 18 residues long. In DNA form, the CDR3 reads TGTGCCAGCAGCGTGGGACTAGCGGGGGCCCAGGGCACAGATACGCAGTATTTT. It translates to CASSVGLAGAQGTDTQYF.

This clone was observed once. The CDR3 nucleotides are TGTGCCAGCAGCCCCCTTAACCTATTGGGACAGCCTACCTACGAGCAGTACTTC. It codes for CASSPLNLLGQPTYEQYF. This chain connects TRBV14 to TRBJ2-7; 7 nucleotides line up with TRBD1. J lost 2 bases, V lost 4 bases, and 17 bases had no gene match. The CDR3 extends over 18 amino acids. Germline assignment: CDR1 SGHDN and CDR2 FVKESK.

The rearrangement uses TRBV27 and TRBJ2-1; TRBD2 matches at 7 bases. Looked up from germline, CDR1 is MNHEY and CDR2 is SMNVEV (reference sequence). The CDR3 consists of 14 residues. V dropped 11 bases and J dropped 2; count of bases not matched to a gene: 9. In DNA, the CDR3 is TGTGCCGCGTGGGCCAGCGGGGCCTACAATGAGCAGTTCTTC. This gives the protein CAAWASGAYNEQFF.

This chain connects TRBV19 to TRBJ2-2; 8 bases fit TRBD2. Trimming at V came to 7 bases and at J to 3 bases, leaving 4 bases not matched to a gene. Germline CDR1 and CDR2: LNHDA and SQIVND (reference sequence). The CDR3 extends over 14 amino acids. Written as DNA, the CDR3 is TGTGCCAGTACGCGGGGGGACCACACCGGGGAGCTGTTTTTT. Translation gives CASTRGDHTGELFF.

This chain joins TRBV2 and TRBJ2-5; D is possibly TRBD2 (7 bases). The CDR3 runs 14 residues. The germline V gene encodes CDR1 SNHLY and CDR2 FYNNEI. V shed 1 base and J shed 5 bases, with 11 bases lying between them. The CDR3 nucleotides are TGTGCCAGCAGTGAAGGGGGGGGGCCGGAGACCCAGTACTTC. It translates to CASSEGGGPETQYF.

This chain joins TRBV30 and TRBJ1-5; 7 nucleotides agree with TRBD1. This CDR3 is 16 amino acids long. Germline V gene data show CDR1 as GTSNPN and CDR2 as SVGIG (reference sequence). Losses at the gene ends were 0 bases for V and 6 bases for J; bases not matched to a gene: 11. CDR3 DNA: TGTGCCTGGAGTGTACCCTCGACAGGGTCGGGTCAGCCCCAGCATTTT. Its protein is CAWSVPSTGSGQPQHF.

The chain joins TRBV6-1 to TRBJ2-3; the match to TRBD2 covers 12 bases. Germline-derived CDR1 and CDR2 are MNHNS and SASEGT. J was trimmed by 8 bases and V by 4 bases; bases with no gene match: 13. The CDR3 covers 17 residues. CDR3 nucleotides: TGTGCCAGCAGTGGAAGACTAGCGGGGGCCTCCATCGGTACGCAGTATTTT. Translation gives CASSGRLAGASIGTQYF.

This rearrangement joins TRBV11-2 to TRBJ2-7; 7 bases are shared with TRBD1. Per germline, CDR1 SGHAT and CDR2 FQNNGV. The J segment lost 5 bases and the V segment lost 1 base, leaving 5 bases of the junction unmatched. This CDR3 region has 14 residues. The CDR3 DNA reads as TGTGCCAGCAGCTTAGCCGACAGGGCCGACGAGCAGTACTTC. Protein: CASSLADRADEQYF.

The CDR3 sequence: CAISEDSLSNQPQHF. CDR3 nucleotide sequence: TGTGCCATCAGTGAAGACAGTCTAAGCAATCAGCCCCAGCATTTT. The gene calls are TRBV10-3 and TRBJ1-5; D is possibly TRBD1 (5 bases). The CDR3 extends over 15 amino acids. V lost 3 bases, J lost 1 base, and 10 bases lay in between. Germline-derived CDR1 and CDR2 are ENHRY and SYGVKD.

The table lists this clone with a few counts. The rearrangement uses TRBV19 and TRBJ1-2; 10 positions match TRBD1. The CDR3 has 17 residues. CDR1 and CDR2 from the germline V gene are LNHDA and SQIVND (reference sequence). The J segment lost 1 base and the V segment lost 6 bases, leaving 11 bases of the junction unmatched. The CDR3 sequence: CASRSSLGDRGNYGYTF. The CDR3 region has the DNA TGTGCCAGTAGATCATCACTCGGGGACAGGGGTAACTATGGCTACACCTTC.

CDR3 loop: CASSLVRTNGYTF. For the CDR3, the DNA is TGTGCCAGCAGCTTAGTTAGGACTAATGGCTACACCTTC. The genes are TRBV7-9 and TRBJ1-2; D is uncertain. Germline V gene lookup returns CDR1 SEHNR and CDR2 FQNEAQ (reference sequence). V was trimmed by 1 base and J by 6 bases, leaving 9 bases between them. The CDR3 has 13 residues.

CDR3 loop: CASSHRLAGAGEQFF. CDR3 bases: TGTGCCAGCAGCCATCGACTAGCGGGGGCTGGGGAGCAGTTCTTC. This chain joins TRBV11-3 and TRBJ2-1; 12 nucleotides agree with TRBD2. The CDR3 runs to 15 residues. After removal of 5 bases from V and 10 bases from J, the junction contained 9 bases not matched to a gene. Germline CDR1 reads SGHNT; CDR2 reads YENEEA. The whole variable domain, remainder taken from reference TRBV11-3 and TRBJ2-1, is EAGVVQSPRYKIIEKKQPVAFWCNPISGHNTLYWYLQNLGQGPELLIRYENEEAVDDSQLPKDRFSAERLKGVDSTLKIQPAELGDSAVYLCASSHRLAGAGEQFFGPGTRLTVL.

The rearrangement links TRBV6-5 to TRBJ1-2, with TRBD1 matching 9 bases. This CDR3 has 14 residues. Germline V gene lookup returns CDR1 MNHEY and CDR2 SVGAGI. The V gene end was trimmed by 6 bases and the J gene end by 5 bases; junction bases not matched to a gene: 7. The CDR3 bases are TGTGCCAGCAGGGGGACAGGGCAATTTTATGGCTACACCTTC. This sequence encodes CASRGTGQFYGYTF.

V gene TRBV3-1 (or the pseudogene TRBV3-2) combines with J gene TRBJ1-3; maybe TRBD1 (5 bases). The CDR3 is 18 amino acids. Trimming stripped 2 bases from V and 0 bases from J, with 17 bases between. Germline CDR1 and CDR2: LGHDT and YNNKEL (reference sequence). In DNA, the CDR3 is TGTGCCAGCAGCCAATTCCTCGGACAAACCTTCTCTGGAAACACCATATATTTT. Its translation is CASSQFLGQTFSGNTIYF.

J is TRBJ1-2 and V is TRBV14; perhaps TRBD1 as D (5 bases). The V end was cut by 4 bases, the J end by 5 bases, with 23 bases between. Germline CDR1 is SGHDN and CDR2 is FVKESK. The length of the CDR3 is 17 residues. The CDR3 spells CASSPSGGTRAMYGYTF. The CDR3 DNA reads TGTGCCAGCAGCCCCAGCGGGGGAACGAGAGCGATGTATGGCTACACCTTC.

A note on this clone: The sample contains more than one DNA sequence encoding this CDR3. This chain connects TRBV5-1 to TRBJ2-5; D might be TRBD2 (6 bases). CDR3 length equals 14 residues. Germline V gene lookup returns CDR1 SGHRS and CDR2 YFSETQ. V shed 4 bases and J shed 1 base, with 11 bases lying between them. This CDR3 is CASSLGGVQETQYF. In nucleotides, the CDR3 is TGCGCCAGCAGCCTGGGCGGGGTCCAAGAGACCCAGTACTTC.

The genes are TRBV9 and TRBJ2-2, with unresolved D. This CDR3 has 15 residues. V lost 0 bases to trimming and J lost 0 bases, with 6 bases between them. In germline, CDR1 is SGDLS, CDR2 YYNGEE. The CDR3 loop reads CASSVVPTNTGELFF. In DNA, the CDR3 is TGTGCCAGCAGCGTAGTTCCCACGAACACCGGGGAGCTGTTTTTT.

The chain is built from TRBV6-4 and TRBJ1-2, with 9 bases lining up with TRBD1. With 2 bases clipped from V and 8 bases from J, the junction kept 9 bases outside the gene matches. The CDR3 runs to 15 residues. The V gene's germline CDR1 is MRHNA and CDR2 SNTAGT. The DNA of the CDR3 is TGTGCCAGCAGTGACCAAGGGACAGGGTCGGGCGGCTACACCTTC. This gives the protein CASSDQGTGSGGYTF.

The chain links TRBV11-2 to TRBJ1-2, with no clear D. The CDR3 is 13 residues long. Germline V CDR1 and CDR2: SGHAT, FQNNGV. Trimming removed 5 bases from V and 4 bases from J, with 11 bases in between. CDR3 in amino acids: CASSPAGTYGYTF. For the CDR3, the DNA is TGTGCCAGCAGCCCAGCGGGTACCTATGGCTACACCTTC.

In its sample, this clone was seen once. This chain connects TRBV10-1 to TRBJ2-7; 11 positions agree with TRBD1. The germline gives CDR1 WNHNN, CDR2 SYGVQD (reference sequence). The length of the CDR3 is 13 residues. After removal of 8 bases from V and 7 bases from J, the junction contained 7 bases not matched to a gene. CDR3: CASGGQGAREQYF. In DNA form, the CDR3 reads TGCGCCAGCGGTGGACAGGGGGCGAGAGAGCAGTACTTC.

This clone was picked up a small number of times. The chain is built from TRBV10-3 and TRBJ1-2; 7 nucleotides line up with TRBD1. Per the germline V gene, CDR1 is ENHRY and CDR2 is SYGVKD. With 1 base clipped from V and 5 bases from J, the junction kept 10 bases outside the gene matches. The CDR3 has 16 amino acids. CDR3 residues: CAISEYPGQTEYGYTF. In DNA form, the CDR3 reads TGTGCCATCAGTGAGTACCCGGGACAGACGGAATATGGCTACACCTTC.

This clone was seen only once. The V and J genes are TRBV3-1 (or the pseudogene TRBV3-2) and TRBJ1-4, with a weak D call TRBD1 (5 bases). V was pared by 7 bases and J by 6 bases, with 18 bases between. Germline CDR1 LGHDT, CDR2 YNNKEL (reference sequence). The CDR3 is made up of 15 amino acids. The CDR3: CASTARPGGDEKLFF. In DNA form, the CDR3 reads TGTGCCAGCACCGCTCGTCCTGGGGGGGATGAAAAACTGTTTTTT.

V usage is TRBV4-1 and J usage is TRBJ1-3; 8 bases line up with TRBD1. J was trimmed by 0 bases and V by 2 bases; bases with no gene match: 12. This CDR3 is built from 19 residues. The germline gives CDR1 MGHRA, CDR2 YSYEKL. The CDR3 reads CASSQPKGQGAYSGNTIYF. The CDR3 DNA reads as TGCGCCAGCAGCCAACCCAAGGGGCAGGGGGCCTACTCTGGAAACACCATATATTTT.

The chain uses TRBV10-2 and TRBJ2-2, with 9 nucleotides matching TRBD1. With V trimmed by 8 bases and J by 6 bases, 16 bases remained unmatched. This CDR3 contains 17 residues. Germline loops: CDR1 WSHSY, CDR2 SAAADI. CDR3 region: CASGGGGNRGRPGELFF. CDR3 bases: TGCGCCAGCGGTGGAGGTGGGAACAGGGGGCGCCCCGGGGAGCTGTTTTTT.